The sequence of this T cell receptor beta chain was determined in a study of blood T cell repertoires in COVID-19. Clones were sequenced by immunoSEQ multiplex PCR, and TCRdb holds only the in-frame ones, with some missing. The data contain 120,000 or so clones, more than 70% of them singletons. The CDR3 sequence is 16 residues long. The J gene is TRBJ1-3, the V gene TRBV21-1; TRBD1, as called in the table, went unchecked against the DNA. TRBV21-1 is recorded as a pseudogene. The receptor was isolated from a woman aged 60-75 years with acute or convalescent COVID-19. Sequencing used peripheral blood. The CDR3 coding sequence is TGTGCCAGCAGCAAAGGGATTGGGACAGGGGGAAACACCATATATTTT. It is translated as CASSKGIGTGGNTIYF.